Below, 19 T cell receptor beta chains from the same sample are listed, as sequenced in a study of T cell clonality in common variable immunodeficiency. Only in-frame clones appear in the TCRdb table, and some are missing; sequencing was by immunoSEQ multiplex PCR. The sample holds approximately 81,000 clones, and no clone turns up only once. Input material: peripheral blood mononuclear cells. The receptors derive from a person between 18 and 69 years old in good health.

This clone has a count of ten or more. The CDR3 is CASSPRQGQGQPQHF. Incomplete CDR3 DNA: TGCGCCAGCAGCCCGCGACAGGGCCAAGGGCAGCCC. This chain links TRBV4-1 with TRBJ1-5; 7 bases align to TRBD1. The read terminates 3 residues ahead of where the CDR3 ends, so the germline J gene completes it. The CDR3 is 15 amino acids. V gave up 4 bases and J gave up 7 bases; unmatched junction bases: 10. Germline lookup yields CDR1 MGHRA and CDR2 YSYEKL.

In its sample, this clone was seen many times. The read ends 3 residues early relative to the CDR3; the germline J gene fills the gap. The V gene is TRBV5-1, the J gene TRBJ2-5, with TRBD1 matching 7 bases. Trimming removed 1 base from V and 1 base from J; junction bases left unmatched: 7. Per the germline V gene, CDR1 is SGHRS and CDR2 is YFSETQ. The CDR3 spans 16 residues. The sequenced CDR3 bases are TGCGCCAGCAGCTTGTTCCCCGGACAGGTCCAAGAGACC. Translated, it gives CASSLFPGQVQET. From start to end, the CDR3 is CASSLFPGQVQETQYF.

This clone has a count of ten or more. The CDR3 end is not reached by the read, which stops 3 residues before it; the germline J gene fills it in. The V call is TRBV28, the J call TRBJ1-2; the D is unclear. The CDR3 runs 13 residues. Germline CDR1 MDHEN, CDR2 SYDVKM. Trimming took off 3 bases at V and 4 bases at J, with 9 bases between the two ends. The CDR3 spells CASSLPGVYGYTF. The CDR3 bases that were read are TGTGCCAGCAGTTTGCCCGGGGTCTATGGC.

This clone was detected many times. From the germline J gene comes the end of the CDR3, since the read stops 3 residues before it. The chain has TRBV3-1 (or the pseudogene TRBV3-2) and TRBJ2-7, with no clear D. V lost 1 base to trimming and J lost 5 bases, with 12 bases between them. This CDR3 spans 14 amino acids. Looked up from germline, CDR1 is LGHDT and CDR2 is YNNKEL (reference sequence). The sequenced CDR3 bases are TGTGCCAGCAGCCAAGTGAAACCGTCTAACGAG. This encodes CASSQVKPSNE. The full CDR3 protein reads CASSQVKPSNEQYF.

This clone was counted many times. The sequenced fragment ends 3 residues before the CDR3 boundary, so the rest is inferred from the germline J gene. J is TRBJ2-1 and V is TRBV7-6; TRBD2 is a possible D gene (6 bases). Between the trimmed V and J ends, which lost 5 bases and 8 bases, there was a span of 16 bases. Looked up from germline, CDR1 is SGHVS and CDR2 is FNYEAQ. The CDR3 runs to 14 residues. The CDR3 sequence: CASSLRDSIDEQFF. CDR3 DNA, as far as it was read: TGTGCCAGCAGCCTCCGGGACTCAATCGATGAG.

Regarding this clone: This could be a read error, since a much larger clone is one nucleotide away. The CDR3 end is not reached by the read, which stops 3 residues before it; the germline J gene fills it in. The chain employs TRBV11-2 and TRBJ1-3; 7 positions agree with TRBD1. The CDR3 has 14 residues. Trimming cost V 1 base and J 3 bases; bases outside gene matches: 0. Germline V gives CDR1 SGHAT, CDR2 FQNNGV. The CDR3 DNA, read in part, is TGTGCCAGCAGCTTAGGGACAGGTGGAAACACC. This sequence encodes CASSLGTGGNT. The complete CDR3 reads CASSLGTGGNTIYF.

This clone was seen at least ten times. Read coverage stops 3 residues before the CDR3 terminus; the germline J gene supplies the remainder. The chain employs TRBV20-1 and TRBJ1-3, with D possibly TRBD1 on 5 matching bases. V was cut by 3 bases and J by 0 bases, with 12 bases left in between. The CDR3 loop spans 15 amino acids. Germline-derived CDR1 and CDR2 are DFQATT and SNEGSKA (reference sequence). CDR3: CSARTVLSSGNTIYF. Incomplete CDR3 DNA: TGCAGTGCTAGGACAGTGTTGAGCTCTGGAAACACC.

This clone appeared many times. The read ends 3 residues early relative to the CDR3; the germline J gene fills the gap. The chain carries TRBV6-2 or TRBV6-3 and TRBJ2-3; weak D call: TRBD2 (6 bases). The CDR3 is 13 amino acids. Germline V gives CDR1 MNHEY, CDR2 SVGEGT. CDR3 sequence: CATHDLRGGTQYF. CDR3 DNA (partial): TGTGCCACTCACGACCTTAGGGGAGGCACG.

In its sample, this clone was seen many times. The CDR3 end is not reached by the read, which stops 3 residues before it; the germline J gene fills it in. This sequence joins TRBV12-5 and TRBJ2-7; weak D call: TRBD2 (6 bases). The germline CDR1 and CDR2 sequences are LGHNT and FRNRAP. V was cut by 1 base and J by 4 bases, with 17 bases left in between. The CDR3 has 16 residues. The part of the CDR3 DNA that was read is TGTGCTAGTGGTTTGGGCATGGGGGGAGCTGGATACGAG. This sequence encodes CASGLGMGGAGYE. The whole CDR3 is CASGLGMGGAGYEQYF.

This clone was picked up many times. The CDR3 end is not reached by the read, which stops 3 residues before it; the germline J gene fills it in. The J gene is TRBJ2-7, the V gene TRBV20-1; maybe TRBD2 (5 bases). Trimming pared 6 bases from V and 3 bases from J, leaving 18 bases between. The CDR3 has 14 amino acids. Germline V gene lookup returns CDR1 DFQATT and CDR2 SNEGSKA (reference sequence). The CDR3: CSAESPSFVYEQYF. CDR3 DNA (partial): TGCAGTGCCGAATCCCCTAGCTTTGTCTACGAG.

This clone came up many times. The DNA ends 3 residues before the CDR3 does, and the rest of the CDR3 is filled in from the germline J gene. The J gene is TRBJ1-6, the V gene TRBV6-2 or TRBV6-3, with unresolved D. The CDR3 is made up of 11 amino acids. V lost 6 bases and J lost 11, with 8 bases in between. Germline values: CDR1 MNHEY, CDR2 SVGEGT. This CDR3 is CASSDGAPLHF. The sequenced CDR3 bases are TGTGCCAGCAGCGACGGGGCACCC.

This clone has ten or more counts. The read ends 3 residues shy of where the CDR3 ends; the end is completed using the germline J gene. The chain couples TRBV20-1 to TRBJ2-3, with 11 bases that match TRBD2. This CDR3 has 14 amino acids. The trim removed 5 bases at V and 3 bases at J, leaving 4 bases unmatched. Germline V lookup: CDR1 DFQATT, CDR2 SNEGSKA (reference sequence). The sequenced CDR3 bases are TGCAGTGCTCATACTAGCGGGAGAACAGATACG. This sequence encodes CSAHTSGRTDT. The CDR3 reads in full as CSAHTSGRTDTQYF.

This clone was counted at least ten times. The read halts 3 residues ahead of the CDR3 end, with the missing end drawn from the germline J gene. The chain combines TRBV4-1 with TRBJ2-5; 12 positions agree with TRBD2. The V gene end was trimmed by 6 bases and the J gene end by 5 bases; junction bases not matched to a gene: 4. This CDR3 region has 14 residues. In germline, CDR1 is MGHRA, CDR2 YSYEKL. The sequenced CDR3 bases are TGCGCCAGCAGGATGACTAGCGGGAGTGAGACC. This translates into CASRMTSGSET. The entire CDR3 protein reads CASRMTSGSETQYF.

A few counts support this clone. The read terminates 3 residues before the CDR3 end, so the remaining end is supplied by the germline J gene. V is TRBV11-2 and J is TRBJ2-7, with D perhaps matching TRBD2 (6 bases). The CDR3 extends over 14 amino acids. Deletions cut 3 bases from V and 2 bases from J, with 11 bases between. CDR1 is SGHAT, CDR2 FQNNGV, per germline. CDR3 amino acids: CASSFGTGTYEQYF. The DNA read from the CDR3 is TGTGCCAGCAGCTTCGGGACTGGGACCTACGAG.

In its sample, this clone was seen many times. The read terminates 3 residues before the CDR3 end, so the remaining end is supplied by the germline J gene. The chain employs TRBV7-9 and TRBJ1-1, with 9 bases identical to TRBD1. The CDR3 length is 14 residues. Germline V gene lookup returns CDR1 SEHNR and CDR2 FQNEAQ (reference sequence). The trim removed 7 bases at V and 3 bases at J, leaving 6 bases unmatched. CDR3 residues: CASIRQGDDTEAFF. The sequenced CDR3 bases are TGTGCCAGCATCAGACAGGGGGATGACACTGAA.

This clone was picked up many times. The read terminates 3 residues before the CDR3 end, so the remaining end is supplied by the germline J gene. The chain joins TRBV14 to TRBJ1-2; perhaps TRBD1 as D (6 bases). V lost 4 bases and J 5 bases, leaving 20 bases between the germline ends. The CDR3 runs to 16 residues. The germline gives CDR1 SGHDN, CDR2 FVKESK. The CDR3 region is CASSPDRTVSSYGYTF. The sequenced part of the CDR3 DNA is TGTGCCAGCAGCCCAGACCGGACAGTTTCTTCGTATGGC.

This clone was seen many times. The read ends 3 residues shy of where the CDR3 ends; the end is completed using the germline J gene. The chain carries TRBV13 and TRBJ2-1; TRBD2 aligns across 8 bases. The CDR3 loop spans 17 amino acids. V lost 1 base, J lost 7 bases, and 12 bases stayed unmatched. Per germline, CDR1 PRHDT and CDR2 FYEKMQ (reference sequence). The chain's CDR3 is CASSLVASGSTGNEQFF. The DNA read from the CDR3 is TGTGCCAGCAGCTTAGTGGCTAGCGGGTCTACGGGGAATGAG.

This clone was seen at least ten times. The CDR3 end lies 3 residues beyond the end of the read and is filled in from the germline J gene. The chain links TRBV5-1 to TRBJ1-4; no clear D. Trimming stripped 1 base from V and 0 bases from J, with 4 bases between. This CDR3 spans 14 amino acids. Germline V gene data show CDR1 as SGHRS and CDR2 as YFSETQ. CDR3 amino acids: CASSLTATNEKLFF. The sequenced CDR3 bases are TGCGCCAGCAGCTTGACTGCAACTAATGAAAAA. The entire variable domain, with the rest obtained from reference TRBV5-1 and TRBJ1-4, is as follows: KAGVTQTPRYLIKTRGQQVTLSCSPISGHRSVSWYQQTPGQGLQFLFEYFSETQRNKGNFPGRFSGRQFSNSRSEMNVSTLELGDSALYLCASSLTATNEKLFFGSGTQLSVL.

This clone was detected ten times or more. The CDR3 end falls 3 residues outside the read, so it is completed with the germline J gene. This chain joins TRBV2 and TRBJ2-5; 15 bases are a match to TRBD2. This CDR3 has 18 residues. V lost 4 bases and J lost 1; bases outside the gene matches: 7. Germline loops: CDR1 SNHLY, CDR2 FYNNEI. The CDR3 DNA, read in part, is TGTGCCAGCAGTGGGGGACTAGCGGGAGGTTTATTCCAAGAGACC. Translated, it gives CASSGGLAGGLFQET. The full CDR3 protein reads CASSGGLAGGLFQETQYF.